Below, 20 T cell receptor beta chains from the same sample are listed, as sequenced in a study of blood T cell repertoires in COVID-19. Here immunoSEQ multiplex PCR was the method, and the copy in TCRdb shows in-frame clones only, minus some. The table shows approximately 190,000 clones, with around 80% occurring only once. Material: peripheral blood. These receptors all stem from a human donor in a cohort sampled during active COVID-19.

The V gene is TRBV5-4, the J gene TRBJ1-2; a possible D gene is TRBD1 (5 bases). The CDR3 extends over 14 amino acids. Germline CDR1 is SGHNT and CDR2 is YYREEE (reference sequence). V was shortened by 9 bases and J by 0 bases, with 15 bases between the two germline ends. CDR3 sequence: CATSPAGPNYGYTF. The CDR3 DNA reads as TGTGCCACCTCCCCCGCAGGGCCTAACTATGGCTACACCTTC.

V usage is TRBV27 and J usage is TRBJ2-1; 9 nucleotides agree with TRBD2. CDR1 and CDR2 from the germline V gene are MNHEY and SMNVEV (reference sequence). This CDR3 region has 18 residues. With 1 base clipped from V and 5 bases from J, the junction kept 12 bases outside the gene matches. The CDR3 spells CASSLFGVGGGVNNEQFF. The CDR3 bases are TGTGCCAGCAGTTTATTCGGCGTTGGCGGGGGGGTGAACAATGAGCAGTTCTTC.

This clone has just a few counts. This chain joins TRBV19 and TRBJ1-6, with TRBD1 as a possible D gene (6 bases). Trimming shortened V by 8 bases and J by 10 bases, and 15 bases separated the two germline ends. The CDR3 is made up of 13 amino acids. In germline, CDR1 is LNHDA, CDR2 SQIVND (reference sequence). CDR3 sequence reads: CASQEGTRSPLHF. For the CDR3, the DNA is TGTGCCAGTCAAGAGGGGACACGATCACCCCTCCACTTT.

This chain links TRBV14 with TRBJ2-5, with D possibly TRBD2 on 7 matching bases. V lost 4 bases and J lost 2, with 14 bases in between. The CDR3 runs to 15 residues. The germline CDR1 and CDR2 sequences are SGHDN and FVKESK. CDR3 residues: CASSPLGGLQETQYF. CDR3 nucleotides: TGTGCCAGCAGCCCCCTGGGGGGGCTACAAGAGACCCAGTACTTC.

CDR3 amino acids: CASSPLAGLGEQYF. The CDR3 coding sequence is TGTGCCAGCAGTCCCCTAGCGGGACTCGGCGAGCAGTACTTC. The rearrangement joins TRBV6-5 to TRBJ2-7; 9 bases align to TRBD2. J lost 6 bases, V lost 5 bases, and 8 bases had no gene match. The CDR3 totals 14 residues. Per the germline V gene, CDR1 is MNHEY and CDR2 is SVGAGI.

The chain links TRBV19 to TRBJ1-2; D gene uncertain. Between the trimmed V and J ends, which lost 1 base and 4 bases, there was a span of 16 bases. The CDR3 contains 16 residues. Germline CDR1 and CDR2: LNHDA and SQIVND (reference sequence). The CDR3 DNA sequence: TGTGCCAGTAGTATAGGCCCCCATCGGTCAGGCTATGGCTACACCTTC. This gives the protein CASSIGPHRSGYGYTF.

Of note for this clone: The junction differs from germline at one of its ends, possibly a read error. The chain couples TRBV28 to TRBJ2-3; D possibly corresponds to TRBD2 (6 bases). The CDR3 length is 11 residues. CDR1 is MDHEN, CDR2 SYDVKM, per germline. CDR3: CASSLLREQDF. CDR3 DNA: TGTGCCAGCAGTTTACTTCGGGAGCAGGATTTT.

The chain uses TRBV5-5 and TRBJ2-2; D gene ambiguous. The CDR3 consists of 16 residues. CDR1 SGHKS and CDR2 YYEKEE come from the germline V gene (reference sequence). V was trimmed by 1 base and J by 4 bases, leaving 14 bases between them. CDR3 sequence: CASSLLASPPTGELFF. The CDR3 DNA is TGTGCCAGCAGCTTGCTCGCTAGTCCCCCCACCGGGGAGCTGTTTTTT.

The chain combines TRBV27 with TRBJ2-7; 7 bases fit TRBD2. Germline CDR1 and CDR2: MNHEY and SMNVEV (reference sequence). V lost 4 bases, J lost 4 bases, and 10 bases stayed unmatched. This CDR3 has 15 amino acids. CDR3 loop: CASSSVGLAEYEQYF. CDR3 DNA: TGTGCCAGCAGTTCGGTGGGGCTAGCGGAGTACGAGCAGTACTTC.

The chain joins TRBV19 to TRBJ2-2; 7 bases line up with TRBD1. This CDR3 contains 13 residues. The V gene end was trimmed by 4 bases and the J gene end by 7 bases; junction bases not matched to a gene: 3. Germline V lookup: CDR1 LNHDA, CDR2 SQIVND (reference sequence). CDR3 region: CASSRQGNGELFF. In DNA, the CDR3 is TGTGCCAGTAGTAGACAGGGAAACGGGGAGCTGTTTTTT. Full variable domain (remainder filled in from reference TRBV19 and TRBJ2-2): DGGITQSPKYLFRKEGQNVTLSCEQNLNHDAMYWYRQDPGQGLRLIYYSQIVNDFQKGDIAEGYSVSREKKESFPLTVTSAQKNPTAFYLCASSRQGNGELFFGEGSRLTVL.

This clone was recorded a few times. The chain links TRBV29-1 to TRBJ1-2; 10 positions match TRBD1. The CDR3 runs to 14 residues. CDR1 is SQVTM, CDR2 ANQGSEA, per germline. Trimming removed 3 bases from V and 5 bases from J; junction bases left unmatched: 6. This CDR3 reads CSVDGTGAGYGYTF. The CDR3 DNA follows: TGCAGCGTTGATGGGACAGGGGCGGGGTATGGCTACACCTTC.

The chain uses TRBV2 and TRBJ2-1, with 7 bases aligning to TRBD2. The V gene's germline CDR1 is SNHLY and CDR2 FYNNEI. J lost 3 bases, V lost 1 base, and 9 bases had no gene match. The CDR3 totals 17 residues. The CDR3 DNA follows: TGTGCCAGCAGTGAAGAAACCATTCTAGCGGACTACAATGAGCAGTTCTTC. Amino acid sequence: CASSEETILADYNEQFF.

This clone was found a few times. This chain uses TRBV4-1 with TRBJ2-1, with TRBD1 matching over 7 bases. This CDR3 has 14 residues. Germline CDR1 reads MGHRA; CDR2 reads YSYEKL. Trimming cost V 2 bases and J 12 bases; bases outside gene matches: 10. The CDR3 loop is CASSQRQGISGQFF. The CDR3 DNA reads TGCGCCAGCAGCCAACGACAGGGAATATCTGGGCAGTTCTTC.

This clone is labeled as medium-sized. The CDR3 loop reads CASGGLAKNIQYF. The CDR3 DNA is TGTGCCAGCGGAGGTCTAGCCAAAAACATTCAGTACTTC. V gene TRBV11-2 combines with J gene TRBJ2-4; a possible D gene is TRBD2 (5 bases). The CDR3 sequence is 13 residues long. Trimming pared 8 bases from V and 0 bases from J, leaving 8 bases between. The V gene's germline CDR1 is SGHAT and CDR2 FQNNGV.

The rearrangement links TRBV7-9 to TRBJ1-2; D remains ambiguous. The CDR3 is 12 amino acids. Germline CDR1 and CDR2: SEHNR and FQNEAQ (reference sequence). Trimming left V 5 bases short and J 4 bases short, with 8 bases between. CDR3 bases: TGTGCCAGCAGCCGACTCCCCTATGGCTACACCTTC. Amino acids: CASSRLPYGYTF.

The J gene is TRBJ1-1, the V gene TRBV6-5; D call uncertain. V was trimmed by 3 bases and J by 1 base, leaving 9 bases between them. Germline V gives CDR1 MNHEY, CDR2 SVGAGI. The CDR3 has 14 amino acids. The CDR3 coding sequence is TGTGCCAGCAGTTATGGGCACAAGAACACTGAAGCTTTCTTT. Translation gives CASSYGHKNTEAFF.

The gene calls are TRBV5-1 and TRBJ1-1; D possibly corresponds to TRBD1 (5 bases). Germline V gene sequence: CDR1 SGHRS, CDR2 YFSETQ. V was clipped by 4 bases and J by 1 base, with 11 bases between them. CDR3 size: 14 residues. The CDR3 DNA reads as TGCGCCAGCAGCCACGACAGCCGGAACACTGAAGCTTTCTTT. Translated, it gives CASSHDSRNTEAFF.

The CDR3 protein is CAISEGRQYYGYTF. For the CDR3, the DNA is TGTGCCATCAGTGAAGGTCGACAGTACTATGGCTACACCTTC. The chain couples TRBV10-3 to TRBJ1-2; a possible D gene is TRBD1 (5 bases). The CDR3 extends over 14 amino acids. Germline V gene lookup returns CDR1 ENHRY and CDR2 SYGVKD. V lost 3 bases, J lost 3 bases, and 11 bases lay in between.

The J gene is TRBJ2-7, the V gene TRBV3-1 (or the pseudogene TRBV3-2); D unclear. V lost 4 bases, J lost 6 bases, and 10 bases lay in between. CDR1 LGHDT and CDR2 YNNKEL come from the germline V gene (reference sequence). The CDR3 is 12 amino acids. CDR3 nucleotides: TGTGCCAGCAGCCTGATGGTCGGCGAGCAGTACTTC. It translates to CASSLMVGEQYF.

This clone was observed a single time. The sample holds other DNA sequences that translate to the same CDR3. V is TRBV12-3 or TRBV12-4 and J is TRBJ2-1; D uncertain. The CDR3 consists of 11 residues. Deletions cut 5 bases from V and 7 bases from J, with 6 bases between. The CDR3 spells CASSLRNEQFF. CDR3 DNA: TGTGCCAGCAGTCTCAGGAATGAGCAGTTCTTC.